This T cell receptor (beta chain) was identified during a study of blood T cell repertoires in COVID-19. V shed 1 base and J shed 5 bases, with 12 bases lying between them. The germline V gene has CDR1 MNHNS and CDR2 SASEGT. The CDR3 extends over 15 amino acids. Study processing details: Amplification with reference gene primers provided the estimates of nucleated cell counts. This table comes from immunoSEQ multiplex PCR, and its TCRdb copy is limited to in-frame clones, with some not included. V, J and clone size were drawn from that table, and D and trimming were deduced from the DNA. This sample has around 370,000 clones, with about 90% found just once.

The V and J genes are TRBV6-1 and TRBJ1-5; D remains unclear. Material for sequencing was peripheral blood. The TCR was taken from a woman in her 70s with COVID-19, enrolled during active disease. This chain's CDR3 is CASSEERAGDQPQHF. In nucleotides, the CDR3 is TGTGCCAGCAGTGAAGAGAGGGCTGGGGATCAGCCCCAGCATTTT.